A selection of T cell receptor beta chains follows, all from one sample in a study of cytomegalovirus exposure and HLA in healthy donors. Repertoires were generated with immunoSEQ multiplex PCR, while TCRdb's copy carries only in-frame clones and drops some. The sample table includes tens of thousands of clones. Sequenced material: PBMCs. The receptors stem from a female donor in good health and CMV-seropositive. Both conserved end residues are part of each CDR3. The D gene is left open where the match is weak.

v_call	d_call	j_call	cdr3_nt	cdr3_aa
TRBV29-1	TRBD1	TRBJ1-2	TGCAGCGTTCAAGGGGGGACAGCCCACTATGGCTACACCTTC	CSVQGGTAHYGYTF
TRBV6-5	NA	TRBJ1-5	TGTGCCAGCAGCTCAGGGTACCATCAGCCCCAGCATTTT	CASSSGYHQPQHF
TRBV7-7	TRBD2	TRBJ2-5	TGTGCTAGCAGCTTAAGCGCGGGAGGTCGCCAAGAGACCCAGTACTTC	CASSLSAGGRQETQYF
TRBV4-1	NA	TRBJ2-2	TGCGCCAGCAGCCACAGGGCGGACCGGGCCGGGGAGCTGTTTTTT	CASSHRADRAGELFF
TRBV7-2	NA	TRBJ1-2	TGTGCCAGCAGCTTAGCGAGTCAGGGTACTAACTATGGCTACACCTTC	CASSLASQGTNYGYTF
TRBV28	TRBD2	TRBJ2-7	TGTGCCAGCAGTCCAGCGCGGTGGAGGGGAGGGGCAGAGCAGTACTTC	CASSPARWRGGAEQYF
TRBV9	TRBD2	TRBJ2-3	TGTGCCAGCAGCGTAGGGCTAGCGGTTAGCACAGATACGCAGTATTTT	CASSVGLAVSTDTQYF
TRBV27	TRBD2	TRBJ2-7	TGTGCCAGCAGGAATAATCCTAGCGGTCCCTACGAGCAGTACTTC	CASRNNPSGPYEQYF
TRBV21-1	NA	TRBJ2-5	TGTGCCAGCAGCATTCGGGGGAGCTGGGAGACCCAGTACTTC	CASSIRGSWETQYF
TRBV10-3	NA	TRBJ1-5	TGTGCCATCAGCGGAGATAGCAATCAGCCCCAGCATTTT	CAISGDSNQPQHF
TRBV18	NA	TRBJ1-5	TGTGCCAGCTCATCTCAAGGGGGGGCTCGAAGCAATCAGCCCCAGCATTTT	CASSSQGGARSNQPQHF
TRBV18	TRBD2	TRBJ2-1	TGTGCCAGCTCACCACCGAGCGGGAGGAGGGATGAGCAGTTCTTC	CASSPPSGRRDEQFF
TRBV9	NA	TRBJ1-3	TGTGCCAGCAGCGTAGACGCGGGTTCTGGAAACACCATATATTTT	CASSVDAGSGNTIYF
TRBV7-9	NA	TRBJ2-3	TGTGCCAGCAGCTTATCGGCGAGCGCAGATACGCAGTATTTT	CASSLSASADTQYF
TRBV27	TRBD2	TRBJ2-7	TGTGCCAGCAGTACCCAATGGACTAGGGGCTACGAGCAGTACTTC	CASSTQWTRGYEQYF